The 4 T cell receptor beta chains presented below share a single source sample, sequenced in a study of control samples from healthy donors and cancer patients. The method was immunoSEQ multiplex PCR; TCRdb's version includes in-frame clones alone and lacks a portion of them. Here the sample spans about 100,000 clones, roughly 87% being singletons. The sample comprised blood. The receptors shown here come from a woman aged 50 to 65 in good health.

The V call is TRBV2, the J call TRBJ1-2; D not resolved. The CDR3 is 15 residues long. V lost 1 base to trimming and J lost 2 bases, with 11 bases between them. Germline V lookup: CDR1 SNHLY, CDR2 FYNNEI. CDR3 amino acids: CASSEEGAPNYGYTF. In DNA, the CDR3 is TGTGCCAGCAGTGAAGAGGGCGCACCAAACTATGGCTACACCTTC.

The rearrangement links TRBV5-1 to TRBJ1-2; D unresolved. The V gene lost 0 bases and the J gene lost 5 bases, with 14 bases spanning the gap. The germline gives CDR1 SGHRS, CDR2 YFSETQ. This CDR3 has 15 residues. DNA of the CDR3: TGCGCCAGCAGCTTGGACGGCGAAAAGGGATATGGCTACACCTTC. It is translated as CASSLDGEKGYGYTF.

The gene calls are TRBV9 and TRBJ2-5; TRBD2 agrees at 11 bases. V was clipped by 4 bases and J by 2 bases; unmatched bases: 4. The CDR3 extends over 15 amino acids. In germline, CDR1 is SGDLS, CDR2 YYNGEE. This chain's CDR3 is CASSFSGGAQETQYF. CDR3 bases: TGTGCCAGCAGCTTTAGCGGGGGGGCGCAAGAGACCCAGTACTTC.

The chain joins TRBV6-5 to TRBJ2-2; D not certain. V was clipped by 2 bases and J by 5 bases, with 9 bases between them. CDR1 and CDR2 (germline): MNHEY, SVGAGI. The CDR3 covers 14 residues. DNA for the CDR3: TGTGCCAGCAGTTACGTAACCCTAACCGGGGAGCTGTTTTTT. Translating gives CASSYVTLTGELFF.